The clone carrying this TCR beta chain was picked up one time. A much larger clone differs by one base, so this may be a read error. This record comes from a study of regulatory T cells in long-lasting Graves disease. The authors built TCR beta libraries using iRepertoire HTBI primers and Arm-PCR of CDR3 regions. TCRdb independently ran MiXCR on the multiplex PCR reads; one entry per CDR3 protein. The data contain around 500,000 distinct CDR3 sequences, roughly 14% of them singletons. Noted time point: newly diagnosed GD, antithyroid drugs for less than 3 months. PBMC-extracted RNA yielded the TCR library. These data were also reused for a study on T cells in Graves' hyperthyroidism and ophthalmopathy.

The source is a man aged 25 to 40 with Graves disease. The sample consisted of peripheral blood mononuclear cells (PBMCs), taken at new diagnosis, from a patient treated with antithyroid drugs.

The CDR3 region has the DNA TGTGCCAGCAGTCCTAGCGGAAACTCCCACAATGAGCAGTTCTTC. Protein sequence: CASSPSGNSHNEQFF. The chain links TRBV6-2 or TRBV6-3 to TRBJ2-1, with 7 positions matching TRBD2. The germline gives CDR1 MNHEY, CDR2 SVGEGT. The CDR3 spans 15 residues.